One T cell receptor (beta chain) is described in this entry. The antigen is not known. The CDR3 spans 14 residues. Germline V gene lookup returns CDR1 SQVTM and CDR2 ANQGSEA. After removal of 5 bases from V and 4 bases from J, the junction contained 9 bases not matched to a gene. TCRdb re-called the 5' RACE reads through MiXCR, storing one row per CDR3 protein. The sample holds about 530,000 distinct CDR3 sequences, 20% to 25% seen once. This specimen comes from a study of identical twins. General observations from the study: For monozygotic twins, models underestimated out-of-frame TCR alpha sharing. Reduced insertions were recorded for abundant cord blood beta clonotypes, with no such pattern in memory repertoires. Not following the same donors, the study drew its conclusions from cross-sectional statistical analysis.

The sample was also linked to a second study, of yellow fever vaccine responses in identical twins.

The V and J genes are TRBV29-1 and TRBJ2-7; 9 bases line up with TRBD2. Sequenced sample: CD4+ T cells sorted from blood. The sequence derives from a young woman in good health. CDR3 sequence: CSVKGLAGQYEQYF. As DNA, the CDR3 is TGCAGCGTTAAGGGGCTAGCGGGGCAATACGAGCAGTACTTC.